These T cell receptor beta chains were read from a single sample in a study of T cells in tumors after PD-1 blockade. The method was immunoSEQ multiplex PCR; TCRdb's version includes in-frame clones alone and lacks a portion of them. The sample lists roughly 60,000 clones; over 75% were seen once. Sample: PBMCs, taken before anti-PD-1 treatment. These receptors were obtained from a human donor with basal cell carcinoma. The CDR3 runs from the conserved cysteine through the conserved F or W. Fields, in order: D gene, V gene, J gene, clone size, CDR3 DNA, CDR3 protein. A D gene is named only where the DNA matches it firmly. Clone size is not always given. Where it is, it says once, few, many or a class for expanded clones.

>TRBD2|TRBV9|TRBJ2-7|.
TGTGCCAGCAGCGTAGGACTAGCGGGGGGGGCAACACCCCTAACCTACGAGCAGTACTTC
CASSVGLAGGATPLTYEQYF
>.|TRBV5-5|TRBJ2-1|.
TGTGCCAGCAGCCCGTTCAGGGTCTCCTACAATGAGCAGTTCTTC
CASSPFRVSYNEQFF
>TRBD1|TRBV3-1/TRBV3-2|TRBJ2-7|.
TGTGCCAGCAGTCATTCCGGGACAGGGACCGAGCAGTACTTC
CASSHSGTGTEQYF
>.|TRBV6-6|TRBJ1-1|once
TGTGCCAGCATTGGAGGAGGGACTGAAGCTTTCTTT
CASIGGGTEAFF
>TRBD1|TRBV6-5|TRBJ2-3|.
TGTGCCAGCAGGAGACAGGGGATGACAGATACGCAGTATTTT
CASRRQGMTDTQYF
>TRBD1|TRBV29-1|TRBJ1-4|.
TGCAGCGTCCTTAGCGGACAGGGCGATGAAAAACTGTTTTTT
CSVLSGQGDEKLFF
>TRBD1|TRBV30|TRBJ1-5|.
TGTGCCTGGAGTAATAACAGGGGGCAAGGCAATCAGCCCCAGCATTTT
CAWSNNRGQGNQPQHF
>.|TRBV5-6|TRBJ1-1|once
TGTGCCAGCAGCTCTCCCGGGGGGAAAACTGAAGCTTTCTTT
CASSSPGGKTEAFF
>TRBD1|TRBV6-5|TRBJ2-7|.
TGTGCCAGCAGTCCCTCCGGGACAGGTAACGAGCAGTACTTC
CASSPSGTGNEQYF
>.|TRBV15|TRBJ2-1|.
TGTGCCACCAGCAGAGATCGGGGCGGATACAATGAGCAGTTCTTC
CATSRDRGGYNEQFF
>TRBD1|TRBV18|TRBJ1-4|.
TGTGCCAGCTCATTCCGGGACAGGGAAGGTCGCGAAAAACTGTTTTTT
CASSFRDREGREKLFF
>TRBD2|TRBV7-9|TRBJ2-3|.
TGTGCCAGCAGCTTCCGGGGGGGTAGCACAGATACGCAGTATTTT
CASSFRGGSTDTQYF
>.|TRBV4-1|TRBJ1-1|.
TGCGCCAGCAGCCAAGATGTCGGAGGAAACACTGAAGCTTTCTTT
CASSQDVGGNTEAFF
>.|TRBV7-9|TRBJ1-2|.
TGTGCCAGCAGCCAAACATCCCCTGGGGGCTACACCTTC
CASSQTSPGGYTF
>TRBD2|TRBV18|TRBJ2-1|.
TGTGCCAGCTCAGCAACCGGACTAGCGGGGGAGGAGCAGTTCTTC
CASSATGLAGEEQFF
>TRBD1|TRBV25-1|TRBJ2-2|once
TGTGCCAGCAGTGGGGACAGGGGGCCCGGGGAGCTGTTTTTT
CASSGDRGPGELFF
>TRBD1|TRBV10-1|TRBJ2-7|.
TGCGCCAGCAGCAAAGGACAGGGGGCTTGGGAGCAGTACTTC
CASSKGQGAWEQYF
>TRBD1|TRBV7-9|TRBJ2-7|.
TGTGCCAGCAGCTTAGGTTCGACAGGGGGCGCGAACTACGAGCAGTACTTC
CASSLGSTGGANYEQYF
>TRBD1|TRBV3-1/TRBV3-2|TRBJ2-5|.
TGTGCCAGCAGCCAAGATGGCAGGGGGCAGGAGACCCAGTACTTC
CASSQDGRGQETQYF
>TRBD1|TRBV2|TRBJ2-3|once
TGTGCCAGCAGTGCAGACAGGGTGGGCACAGATACGCAGTATTTT
CASSADRVGTDTQYF
>.|TRBV19|TRBJ1-5|.
TGTGCCAGTAGTCCGGGGCGGATCGATCAGCCCCAGCATTTT
CASSPGRIDQPQHF
>.|TRBV7-2|TRBJ2-1|once
TGTGCCAGCAGCTTAACATCCCTCGTGAATGAGCAGTTCTTC
CASSLTSLVNEQFF
>TRBD2|TRBV9|TRBJ2-3|.
TGTGCCAGCAGCGCGGGAGGGGGGCCAGATACGCAGTATTTT
CASSAGGGPDTQYF
>.|TRBV12-2|TRBJ2-7|.
TGTGCAAGTCGCGTCCTAGCGGGGACCTACGAGCAGTACTTC
CASRVLAGTYEQYF
>TRBD1|TRBV7-9|TRBJ1-2|.
TGTGCCAGCAGCCCTCGGGACAGAGGGGGCTATGGCTACACCTTC
CASSPRDRGGYGYTF
>TRBD2|TRBV6-4|TRBJ2-3|.
TGTGCCAGCAGCGGTAGCGGGGGGAGCACAGATACGCAGTATTTT
CASSGSGGSTDTQYF
>TRBD1|TRBV5-1|TRBJ2-5|.
TGCGCCAGCACCTCGGACAGGGGGCTGGAGACCCAGTACTTC
CASTSDRGLETQYF
>.|TRBV25-1|TRBJ1-5|few
TGTGCCAGCAGTGAAGGGACCCAGGGGCAGCCCCAGCATTTT
CASSEGTQGQPQHF
>TRBD1|TRBV6-5|TRBJ2-7|.
TGTGCCAGCAGTTATTCGCCGGGACAGGGACTTGACGAGCAGTACTTC
CASSYSPGQGLDEQYF
>TRBD2|TRBV7-2|TRBJ2-3|.
TGTGCCAGCAGCTTATTGGGAGGGTTGGGCATCACAGATACGCAGTATTTT
CASSLLGGLGITDTQYF
>.|TRBV19|TRBJ1-6|.
TGTGCCAGTAGTATAGCACTCTCGGGTTCACCCCTCCACTTT
CASSIALSGSPLHF
>TRBD2|TRBV5-4|TRBJ2-2|.
TGTGCCAGCAGCTTGACTAGCGGGTACACCGGGGAGCTGTTTTTT
CASSLTSGYTGELFF
>TRBD2|TRBV3-1/TRBV3-2|TRBJ2-7|.
TGTGCCAGCAGCATAGGGACTAGCGGGGGCCTTTTCTCCTACGAGCAGTACTTC
CASSIGTSGGLFSYEQYF
>.|TRBV19|TRBJ1-4|.
TGTGCCAGTAGTATGCGGACTTATAATGAAAAACTGTTTTTT
CASSMRTYNEKLFF
>.|TRBV3-1/TRBV3-2|TRBJ2-1|once
TGTGCCAGCAGCCAAGCGGAACCCTACAATGAGCAGTTCTTC
CASSQAEPYNEQFF
>.|TRBV4-1|TRBJ2-3|.
TGCGCCAGCAGCCAAGAAAGGGGTGCGGGGCGCACAGATACGCAGTATTTT
CASSQERGAGRTDTQYF
>.|TRBV19|TRBJ1-1|.
TGTGCCAGTAGAGGGGTGAACACTGAAGCTTTCTTT
CASRGVNTEAFF
>.|TRBV30|TRBJ1-1|.
TGTGCCTGGGAAGGGGGGCTGAACACTGAAGCTTTCTTT
CAWEGGLNTEAFF
>TRBD2|TRBV13|TRBJ2-7|.
TGTGCCAGCAGCTTGGGACTAGCGGCTTCCTACGAGCAGTACTTC
CASSLGLAASYEQYF
>TRBD2|TRBV27|TRBJ2-5|.
TGTGCCAGCGGGGAACTAGCGGGGATTCAAGAGACCCAGTACTTC
CASGELAGIQETQYF
>.|TRBV3-1/TRBV3-2|TRBJ2-3|.
TGTGCCAGCAGCCAAGATCAAGGCCTCGGTACGCAGTATTTT
CASSQDQGLGTQYF
>.|TRBV3-1/TRBV3-2|TRBJ2-1|.
TGTGCCAGCAGCCAAGATGCAGTTAACAATGAGCAGTTCTTC
CASSQDAVNNEQFF
>.|TRBV29-1|TRBJ1-3|few
TGCAGCGTTGAGTCGGCCAGCTCTGGAAACACCATATATTTT
CSVESASSGNTIYF
>.|TRBV5-1|TRBJ1-6|.
TGCGCCAGCAGTCTATCGATTTGGGGGAATTCACCCCTCCACTTT
CASSLSIWGNSPLHF
>.|TRBV6-5|TRBJ1-5|.
TGTGCTAGCCAGGCGGGCAATCAGCCCCAGCATTTT
CASQAGNQPQHF
>.|TRBV7-9|TRBJ2-5|.
TGTGCCAGCAGCTTTGTCGGGGCCGAGACCCAGTACTTC
CASSFVGAETQYF
>TRBD1|TRBV14|TRBJ1-4|.
TGTGCCAGCAGCCTTCCAGGGGGGGCCCTGTTTTTT
CASSLPGGALFF
>.|TRBV2|TRBJ1-5|.
TGTGCCAGCATCGGGGGGGGAGGCAATCAGCCCCAGCATTTT
CASIGGGGNQPQHF
>.|TRBV19|TRBJ2-1|.
TGTGCCAGTACACTTAGGGCGGTATACAATGAGCAGTTCTTC
CASTLRAVYNEQFF
>.|TRBV6-5|TRBJ2-1|.
TGTGCGGCCGGGACCCGTAACAATGAGCAGTTCTTC
CAAGTRNNEQFF
>.|TRBV14|TRBJ1-1|.
TGTGCCAGCAGCCAAGGACCGATGAACACTGAAGCTTTCTTT
CASSQGPMNTEAFF
>TRBD1|TRBV18|TRBJ1-6|.
TGTGCCAGCTCACCACCGGGGGGACAGCCGAATAATTCACCCCTCCACTTT
CASSPPGGQPNNSPLHF